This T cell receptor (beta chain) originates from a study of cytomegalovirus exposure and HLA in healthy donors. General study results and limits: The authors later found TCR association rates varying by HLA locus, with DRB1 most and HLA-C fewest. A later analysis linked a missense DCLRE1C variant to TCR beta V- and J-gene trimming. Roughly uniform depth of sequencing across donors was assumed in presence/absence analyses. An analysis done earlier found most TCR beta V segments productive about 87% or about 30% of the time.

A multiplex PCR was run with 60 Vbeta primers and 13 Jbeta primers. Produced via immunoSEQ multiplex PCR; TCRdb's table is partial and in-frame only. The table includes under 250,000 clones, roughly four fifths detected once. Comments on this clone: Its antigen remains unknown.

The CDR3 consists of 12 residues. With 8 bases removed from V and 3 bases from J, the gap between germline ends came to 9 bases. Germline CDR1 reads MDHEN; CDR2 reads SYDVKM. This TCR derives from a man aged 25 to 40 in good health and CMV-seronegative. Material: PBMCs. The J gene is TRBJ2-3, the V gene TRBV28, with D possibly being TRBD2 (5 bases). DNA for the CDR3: TGTGCCAGCGAGGGCCAGACAGATACGCAGTATTTT. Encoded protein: CASEGQTDTQYF.